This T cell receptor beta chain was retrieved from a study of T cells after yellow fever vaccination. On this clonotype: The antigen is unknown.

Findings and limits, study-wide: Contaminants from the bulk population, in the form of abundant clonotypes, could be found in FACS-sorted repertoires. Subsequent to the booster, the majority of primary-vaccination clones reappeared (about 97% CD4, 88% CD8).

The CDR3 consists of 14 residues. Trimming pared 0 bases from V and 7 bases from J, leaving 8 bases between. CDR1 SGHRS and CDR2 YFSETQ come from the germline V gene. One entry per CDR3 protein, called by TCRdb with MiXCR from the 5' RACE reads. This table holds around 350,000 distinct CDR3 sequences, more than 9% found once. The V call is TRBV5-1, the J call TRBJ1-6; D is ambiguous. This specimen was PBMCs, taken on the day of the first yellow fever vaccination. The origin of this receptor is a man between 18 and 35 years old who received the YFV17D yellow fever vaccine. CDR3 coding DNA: TGCGCCAGCAGCTTGGACGGCCACAATTCACCCCTCCACTTT. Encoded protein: CASSLDGHNSPLHF. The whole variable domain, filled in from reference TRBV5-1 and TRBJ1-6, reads KAGVTQTPRYLIKTRGQQVTLSCSPISGHRSVSWYQQTPGQGLQFLFEYFSETQRNKGNFPGRFSGRQFSNSRSEMNVSTLELGDSALYLCASSLDGHNSPLHFGNGTRLTVT.